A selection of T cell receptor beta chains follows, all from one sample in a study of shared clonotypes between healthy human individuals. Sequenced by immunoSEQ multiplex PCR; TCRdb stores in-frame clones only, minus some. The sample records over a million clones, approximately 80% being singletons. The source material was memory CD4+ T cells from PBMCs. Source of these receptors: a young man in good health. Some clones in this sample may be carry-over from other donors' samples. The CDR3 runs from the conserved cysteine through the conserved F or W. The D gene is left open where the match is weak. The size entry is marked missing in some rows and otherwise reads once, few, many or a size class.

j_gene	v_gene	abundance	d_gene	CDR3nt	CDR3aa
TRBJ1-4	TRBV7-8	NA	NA	TGTGCCAGCAGCTTACCCAGGATATCAACTAATGAAAAACTGTTTTTT	CASSLPRISTNEKLFF
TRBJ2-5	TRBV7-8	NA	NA	TGTGCCAGCAGCTTAGCACGGTGGCAGGGCGAAGAGACCCAGTACTTC	CASSLARWQGEETQYF
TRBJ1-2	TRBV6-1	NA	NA	TGTGCCAGCAGTCCCAGACAGAACTATGGCTACACCTTC	CASSPRQNYGYTF
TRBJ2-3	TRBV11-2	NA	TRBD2	TGTGCCAGCAGCTACTCTGGACTAGTAGGCACAGATACGCAGTATTTT	CASSYSGLVGTDTQYF
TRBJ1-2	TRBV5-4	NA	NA	TGTGCCAGCAGCACCCCCGGGGGCTATGGCTACACCTTC	CASSTPGGYGYTF
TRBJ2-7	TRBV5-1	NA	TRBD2	TGCGCCAGCAGCCCCGGGACTAGCGCGTACGAGCAGTACTTC	CASSPGTSAYEQYF
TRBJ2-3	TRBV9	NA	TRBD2	TGTGCCAGCAGCGCGCTAGCGGCGCCTAGCACAGATACGCAGTATTTT	CASSALAAPSTDTQYF
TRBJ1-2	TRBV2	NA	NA	TGTGCCAGCAGTGAACAGGGGCCGCGTACTTACGGGGGCTACACCTTC	CASSEQGPRTYGGYTF
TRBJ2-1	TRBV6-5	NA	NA	TGTGCCAGCAGGTCTTTGGGTAGCTCCTACAATGAGCAGTTCTTC	CASRSLGSSYNEQFF
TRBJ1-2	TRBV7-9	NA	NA	TGTGCCAGCAGCGGCAGTGACTATGGCTACACCTTC	CASSGSDYGYTF
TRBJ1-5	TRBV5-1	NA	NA	TGCGCCAGCAGCTTTGGCGGGAATCAGCCCCAGCATTTT	CASSFGGNQPQHF
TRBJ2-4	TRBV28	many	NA	TGTGCCAGCAGTAAGCCAGGTTCGGGCAAAAACATTCAGTACTTC	CASSKPGSGKNIQYF
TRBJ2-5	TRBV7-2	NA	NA	TGTGCCAGCAGCTCCGGACGGTCTCAAGAGACCCAGTACTTC	CASSSGRSQETQYF
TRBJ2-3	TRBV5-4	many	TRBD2	TGTGCCAGCAGCTTGGAGACTAGCGGCCCCCTAACGCAGTATTTT	CASSLETSGPLTQYF
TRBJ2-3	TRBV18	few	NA	TGTGCCAGCTCACCCACAGATACGCAGTATTTT	CASSPTDTQYF
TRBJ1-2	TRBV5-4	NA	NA	TGTGCCAGCAGCTCCGACCGACAGTTTGGCTACACCTTC	CASSSDRQFGYTF
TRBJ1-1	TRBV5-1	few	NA	TGCGCCAGCAGCTTGGGCCCGGCAGATCCTGACACTGAAGCTTTCTTT	CASSLGPADPDTEAFF
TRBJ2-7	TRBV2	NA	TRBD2	TGTGCCAGCGCGGGAACCGGGACTACCTCCTACGAGCAGTACTTC	CASAGTGTTSYEQYF
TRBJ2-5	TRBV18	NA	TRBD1	TGTGCCAGCTCACCCCGGACAGGGGAAAAGACCCAGTACTTC	CASSPRTGEKTQYF
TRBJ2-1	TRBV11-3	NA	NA	TGTGCCAGCAGAATAAGGGGGGCAGGGAATGAGCAGTTCTTC	CASRIRGAGNEQFF
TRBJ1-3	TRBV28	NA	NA	TGTGCCAGCAGTTCCCCGGGGAACACTGGAAACACCATATATTTT	CASSSPGNTGNTIYF
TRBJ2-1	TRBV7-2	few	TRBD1	TGTGCCAGCAGCTCCCATGGGACAGGGGGCTATAGTGAGCAGTTCTTC	CASSSHGTGGYSEQFF
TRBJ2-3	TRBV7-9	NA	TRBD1	TGTGCCAGCAGCCCGGACAGGTACACAGATACGCAGTATTTT	CASSPDRYTDTQYF
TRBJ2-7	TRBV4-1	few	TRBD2	TGCGCCAGCAGCCAACCGACTAGCGGGAAGTACGAGCAGTACTTC	CASSQPTSGKYEQYF
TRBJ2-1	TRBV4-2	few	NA	TGTGCCAGCAGCCAGGAAGGGGGACATGAGCAGTTCTTC	CASSQEGGHEQFF
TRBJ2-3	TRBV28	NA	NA	TGTGCCAGCAGCACTGGGGGGACGGGTGGGACGCAGTATTTT	CASSTGGTGGTQYF
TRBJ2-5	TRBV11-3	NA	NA	TGTGCCAGCAGCTTAGGTGCCAGCCAAGAGACCCAGTACTTC	CASSLGASQETQYF
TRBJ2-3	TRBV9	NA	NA	TGTGCCAGCAGCGGACCGGGTCACGTAGCGCAGTATTTT	CASSGPGHVAQYF
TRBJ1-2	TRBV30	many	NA	TGTGCCTGGGGATCGACGTACTCTAACTATGGCTACACCTTC	CAWGSTYSNYGYTF
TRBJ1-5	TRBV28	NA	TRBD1	TGTGCCAGCAGCTCCGGGACAGTTAGCAATCAGCCCCAGCATTTT	CASSSGTVSNQPQHF
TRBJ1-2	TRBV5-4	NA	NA	TGTGCCAGCAGCTTGGCTCAGACTGCCCTGGGGGATGGCTACACCTTC	CASSLAQTALGDGYTF
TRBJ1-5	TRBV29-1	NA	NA	TGCAGCGTTGAAGGGCAGAGGGGTCAGCCCCAGCATTTT	CSVEGQRGQPQHF
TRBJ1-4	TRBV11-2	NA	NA	TGTGCCAGCAGCTCCGGGGGGCTGCATGAAAAACTGTTTTTT	CASSSGGLHEKLFF
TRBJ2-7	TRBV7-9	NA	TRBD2	TGTGCCAGCAGCCCCATGTCCGGGGGGGGTGTCGAGCAGTACTTC	CASSPMSGGGVEQYF
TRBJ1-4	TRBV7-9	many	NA	TGTGCCAGCAGCTCGACAGGTTTGGGGGAAAAACTGTTTTTT	CASSSTGLGEKLFF
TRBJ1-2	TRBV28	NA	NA	TGTGCCAGCATGAGCAGGACCCTTGGCTACACCTTC	CASMSRTLGYTF
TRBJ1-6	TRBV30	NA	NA	TGTGCCTGGAGGAAAGGAGACAGGAGGGCTTATAATTCACCCCTCCACTTT	CAWRKGDRRAYNSPLHF